This T cell receptor (beta chain) is from a study of cytomegalovirus exposure and HLA in healthy donors. The study's findings and limits: Another analysis was done later, and it associated approximately 15,000 TCR beta sequences with HLA alleles at 0.05 false discovery rate. Only CMV serostatus was available as immune exposure information. Productive status was seen about 90% or about 30% of the time for most TCR beta V segments in an earlier analysis. Across donors, presence/absence analyses took sequencing depth to be roughly uniform.

In the case of this clone: Its cognate antigen is unknown.

The PCR employed 60 Vbeta primers together with 13 Jbeta primers. Sequencing was performed with immunoSEQ multiplex PCR; in TCRdb, only in-frame clones are kept and a portion is missing. This repertoire shows over 70,000 clones, 65% found once; its top ten account for 20% to 25%. Looked up from germline, CDR1 is MNHEY and CDR2 is SVGAGI. V was cut by 2 bases and J by 3 bases, with 10 bases left in between. This CDR3 is 15 amino acids long. The chain has TRBV6-5 and TRBJ1-4; D remains ambiguous. This receptor was obtained from a woman between 45 and 60 years old in good health and CMV-seropositive. Specimen: PBMCs. The CDR3 DNA is TGTGCCAGCAGTTACCTAGGTGCAGCTAATGAAAAACTGTTTTTT. As protein: CASSYLGAANEKLFF.